Each of the 29 T cell receptor beta chains below was sequenced from the same sample in a study of T cells in Graves' hyperthyroidism and ophthalmopathy. Template material for amplifying TCR beta CDR3 regions consisted of RNA transcripts. TCR CDR3 underwent first-round RT-PCR with the HTBI primer set. TCRdb ran MiXCR on the multiplex PCR reads and lists one entry per CDR3 protein. Here the sample spans under 400,000 distinct CDR3 sequences, over 12% being singletons. Sequenced sample: blood. The source of these receptors is a woman aged 55-69 years with Graves' ophthalmopathy.

The sample holds a few counts of this clonotype. V usage is TRBV28 and J usage is TRBJ1-5; 8 bases match TRBD1. This CDR3 contains 14 residues. V shed 5 bases and J 6 bases; nucleotides not matched to a gene: 6. Germline V CDR1 and CDR2: MDHEN, SYDVKM. The CDR3 coding sequence is TGTGCCAGCAGTGCCGGGACAGGCGCTCAGCCCCAGCATTTT. Amino acid sequence: CASSAGTGAQPQHF.

This clonotype has a count of ten or more. The CDR3 loop reads CASSSGIREKLFF. DNA for the CDR3: TGCGCCAGCAGCTCAGGGATTCGCGAAAAACTGTTTTTT. The chain has TRBV5-1 and TRBJ1-4; the D gene is possibly TRBD1 (5 bases). The CDR3 covers 13 residues. Trimming removed 3 bases from V and 8 bases from J, with 11 bases in between. Germline-derived CDR1 and CDR2 are SGHRS and YFSETQ.

This clonotype was seen more than once but under ten times. The chain recombines TRBV3-1 with TRBJ2-1, with TRBD2 matching 9 bases. The CDR3 runs 19 residues. V shed 4 bases, J shed 0 bases, and the junction held 13 bases outside the gene matches. Germline CDR1 LGHDT, CDR2 YNNKEL (reference sequence). The chain's CDR3 is CASSPTLAGKVSSYNEQFF. DNA for the CDR3: TGTGCCAGCAGCCCAACACTAGCGGGTAAAGTGAGCTCCTACAATGAGCAGTTCTTC.

The sample holds many counts of this clonotype. The chain employs TRBV12-3 or TRBV12-4 and TRBJ1-5; no definite D call. The length of the CDR3 is 14 residues. V gave up 6 bases and J gave up 4 bases, with 13 bases separating them. CDR3 sequence (DNA): TGTGCCAGCAGCTCACGACGGGAGAATCAGCCCCAGCATTTT. Protein product: CASSSRRENQPQHF.

This chain uses TRBV19 with TRBJ1-5; D is uncertain. V lost 2 bases and J 7 bases, leaving 15 bases between the germline ends. The CDR3 is made up of 15 amino acids. The germline gives CDR1 LNHDA, CDR2 SQIVND (reference sequence). The chain's CDR3 is CASSISSHSRQPQHF. The CDR3 region has the DNA TGTGCCAGTAGTATAAGTTCGCACAGTAGGCAGCCCCAGCATTTT.

This clonotype was recorded at least ten times. The genes are TRBV5-1 and TRBJ2-7; no firm D call. The CDR3 has 16 residues. Germline CDR1 is SGHRS and CDR2 is YFSETQ. Trimming removed 7 bases at V and 6 bases at J, with 26 bases between. The CDR3 bases are TGCGCCAGCCGGCCCACCCCGGCCGGGCCAGTTCCCGAGCAGTACTTC. Encoded protein: CASRPTPAGPVPEQYF.

The sample holds many counts of this clonotype. The chain uses TRBV2 and TRBJ2-1; 10 nucleotides line up with TRBD2. V shed 10 bases and J 7 bases; nucleotides not matched to a gene: 13. The CDR3 sequence is 15 residues long. CDR1 SNHLY and CDR2 FYNNEI come from the germline V gene. The CDR3 region has the DNA TGTGCCACCCGCAGCGGGAGGGGTTTCGGAAATGAGCAGTTCTTC. It encodes CATRSGRGFGNEQFF. Full variable domain (outside the CDR3, taken from reference TRBV2 and TRBJ2-1): EPEVTQTPSHQVTQMGQEVILRCVPISNHLYFYWYRQILGQKVEFLVSFYNNEISEKSEIFDDQFSVERPDGSNFTLKIRSTKLEDSAMYFCATRSGRGFGNEQFFGPGTRLTVL.

This clonotype was observed a few times. The chain uses TRBV5-1 and TRBJ2-7; 9 bases line up with TRBD1. The CDR3 is 15 residues long. Germline V lookup: CDR1 SGHRS, CDR2 YFSETQ. V gave up 6 bases and J gave up 1 base; unmatched junction bases: 8. CDR3 in DNA: TGCGCCAGCACTTATGGGGGGACAGGGTCCTACGAGCAGTACTTC. Encoded protein: CASTYGGTGSYEQYF.

The chain uses TRBV10-3 and TRBJ2-7; no clear D. The germline CDR1 and CDR2 sequences are ENHRY and SYGVKD. Trimming cost V 3 bases and J 6 bases, with 6 bases left between them. The CDR3 extends over 11 amino acids. CDR3 loop: CAISEASEQYF. The CDR3, as DNA: TGTGCCATCAGTGAAGCCTCCGAGCAGTACTTC.

The chain has TRBV28 and TRBJ1-1; no clear D. Germline V gene data show CDR1 as MDHEN and CDR2 as SYDVKM. This CDR3 contains 14 residues. Trimming stripped 1 base from V and 2 bases from J, with 8 bases between. The CDR3 sequence: CASSLLSANTEAFF. CDR3 bases: TGTGCCAGCAGTTTATTATCAGCAAACACTGAAGCTTTCTTT.

The rearrangement joins TRBV12-3 or TRBV12-4 to TRBJ2-5; the D is unclear. Trimming took off 0 bases at V and 0 bases at J, with 5 bases between the two ends. The CDR3 covers 14 residues. This CDR3 is CASSLAEYQETQYF. In DNA form, the CDR3 reads TGTGCCAGCAGTTTAGCGGAGTACCAAGAGACCCAGTACTTC.

At least ten counts were recorded for this clonotype. This chain uses TRBV20-1 with TRBJ2-1; D unresolved. V lost 6 bases and J lost 7, with 4 bases in between. Germline V gene lookup returns CDR1 DFQATT and CDR2 SNEGSKA (reference sequence). The CDR3 spans 9 residues. CDR3 in DNA: TGCAGTGCGTCGAATGAGCAGTTCTTC. The encoded protein is CSASNEQFF.

This clonotype was recorded a few times. The chain links TRBV6-1 to TRBJ2-6, with TRBD2 matching over 11 bases. This CDR3 is 17 amino acids long. V lost 6 bases and J lost 0; bases outside the gene matches: 4. Germline CDR1 MNHNS, CDR2 SASEGT. The CDR3 loop is CASRLAGAGSGANVLTF. CDR3 DNA sequence: TGTGCCAGCAGACTAGCGGGGGCGGGCTCTGGGGCCAACGTCCTGACTTTC.

At least ten counts were recorded for this clonotype. The chain has TRBV12-3 or TRBV12-4 and TRBJ2-7; 8 bases are shared with TRBD2. Unmatched junction bases numbered 13, after V lost 6 bases and J lost 12 bases. The CDR3 consists of 13 residues. The CDR3 DNA follows: TGTGCCAGCAGAGCTAGCGGGCTCTTCCGGCTGTACTTC. Protein product: CASRASGLFRLYF.

This clonotype was counted only a few times. The chain employs TRBV10-3 and TRBJ1-2; D is perhaps TRBD1 (5 bases). V shed 5 bases and J shed 0 bases, with 10 bases lying between them. Germline V CDR1 and CDR2: ENHRY, SYGVKD. The CDR3 runs to 14 residues. The CDR3 is CAISNTTANYGYTF. For the CDR3, the DNA is TGTGCCATCAGTAACACGACAGCTAACTATGGCTACACCTTC.

This clonotype was recorded many times. The rearrangement joins TRBV15 to TRBJ2-5, with D unresolved. CDR1 and CDR2 (germline): LNHNV, YYDKDF (reference sequence). Trimming removed 5 bases from V and 0 bases from J, with 13 bases in between. The CDR3 consists of 15 residues. DNA of the CDR3: TGTGCCACCAGCTGGTCGACTGTGTACCAAGAGACCCAGTACTTC. Its translation is CATSWSTVYQETQYF.

This clonotype was recorded at least ten times. The chain recombines TRBV20-1 with TRBJ1-1, with D unresolved. Germline V lookup: CDR1 DFQATT, CDR2 SNEGSKA (reference sequence). This CDR3 spans 15 amino acids. Deletions cut 1 base from V and 0 bases from J, with 12 bases between. CDR3 region: CSARAAGVMNTEAFF. Here the CDR3 DNA reads TGCAGTGCTAGAGCGGCAGGAGTCATGAACACTGAAGCTTTCTTT.

This clonotype came up many times. The chain has TRBV28 and TRBJ2-2; D might be TRBD2 (6 bases). CDR3 length: 17 residues. Trimming pared 2 bases from V and 5 bases from J, leaving 18 bases between. Germline V CDR1 and CDR2: MDHEN, SYDVKM. CDR3 in amino acids: CASSLRGRRVRTGELFF. The CDR3 DNA follows: TGTGCCAGCAGTTTACGGGGCAGGAGGGTGAGGACCGGGGAGCTGTTTTTT.

The J gene is TRBJ2-5, the V gene TRBV6-1; no firm D call. The length of the CDR3 is 12 residues. Germline CDR1 MNHNS, CDR2 SASEGT. V gave up 4 bases and J gave up 4 bases, with 7 bases separating them. CDR3 DNA sequence: TGTGCCAGCAGTGCGGAGAGAGAGACCCAGTACTTC. Translating it yields CASSAERETQYF.

This clonotype was seen at least ten times. This chain uses TRBV7-2 with TRBJ2-1, with TRBD2 matching 13 bases. Unmatched junction bases numbered 7, after V lost 4 bases and J lost 7 bases. Looked up from germline, CDR1 is SGHTA and CDR2 is FQGNSA. The length of the CDR3 is 16 residues. For the CDR3, the DNA is TGTGCCAGCAGCTCCCCTGGACTAGCGGGAGTAAATGAGCAGTTCTTC. Residues: CASSSPGLAGVNEQFF.

As regards this clonotype: A much more abundant neighbour one base away suggests this may be a read error. The chain combines TRBV5-8 with TRBJ1-1; D perhaps matches TRBD1 (5 bases). Germline values: CDR1 SGHTS, CDR2 YDEGEE. The CDR3 spans 13 residues. The CDR3 spells CASSLEGRTEASF. CDR3 nucleotides: TGTGCCAGCAGCTTGGAGGGGCGGACTGAAGCTTCCTTT.

The V call is TRBV10-3, the J call TRBJ2-5; D might be TRBD1 (6 bases). This CDR3 contains 14 residues. Germline V gene sequence: CDR1 ENHRY, CDR2 SYGVKD. V shed 0 bases and J shed 4 bases, with 9 bases lying between them. The CDR3 nucleotides read TGTGCCATCAGTGAGTCAGCAGGGGTAGAGACCCAGTACTTC. As protein: CAISESAGVETQYF.

This chain joins TRBV9 and TRBJ2-1; 8 bases align to TRBD2. The length of the CDR3 is 16 residues. Germline V CDR1 and CDR2: SGDLS, YYNGEE. Trimming cost V 0 bases and J 5 bases; bases outside gene matches: 7. The CDR3 sequence is CASSVGPSGPNNEQFF. In DNA, the CDR3 is TGTGCCAGCAGCGTAGGGCCTAGCGGGCCAAACAATGAGCAGTTCTTC.

The chain uses TRBV20-1 and TRBJ2-5, with D tentatively TRBD1 or TRBD2 (5 bases each). The DNA matches TRBJ2-1 better at its end, which makes the J call doubtful. Germline values: CDR1 DFQATT, CDR2 SNEGSKA (reference sequence). There are 15 residues in the CDR3. CDR3: CSAPPGARIQETQFF. The CDR3 region has the DNA TGCAGTGCTCCCCCCGGGGCCCGGATCCAGGAGACCCAGTTCTTC.

The V gene is TRBV9, the J gene TRBJ2-5; D assignment may be TRBD1 or TRBD2 (5 bases each). Germline V gene data show CDR1 as SGDLS and CDR2 as YYNGEE. CDR3 length: 15 residues. The ends were cut back, 0 bases at V and 5 bases at J, with 14 bases in the middle. This chain's CDR3 is CASSVGPGTGETQYF. CDR3 in DNA: TGTGCCAGCAGCGTAGGACCCGGGACCGGGGAGACCCAGTACTTC. The full variable domain, its missing parts supplied by reference TRBV9 and TRBJ2-5, is DSGVTQTPKHLITATGQRVTLRCSPRSGDLSVYWYQQSLDQGLQFLIQYYNGEERAKGNILERFSAQQFPDLHSELNLSSLELGDSALYFCASSVGPGTGETQYFGPGTRLLVL.

To note about this clonotype: In this CDR3 the conserved last residue, phenylalanine or tryptophan, is missing, so a read error is likely. This chain connects TRBV5-1 to TRBJ2-2; 14 bases line up with TRBD2. The CDR3 totals 16 residues. Germline assignment: CDR1 SGHRS and CDR2 YFSETQ. The CDR3 DNA follows: TGTGCCAGCAGCTCCGGACTAGCGGGAGGTCCCGGGGAGCTGTTTCTT. Amino acids: CASSSGLAGGPGELFL.

The chain recombines TRBV9 with TRBJ2-1; D may be TRBD1 or TRBD2 (5 bases each). Germline values: CDR1 SGDLS, CDR2 YYNGEE. V was cut by 1 base and J by 6 bases, with 17 bases left in between. This CDR3 is built from 16 residues. CDR3 DNA sequence: TGTGCCAGCAGCGTAAATGGTGGGAGTGGGGGCAATGAGCAGTTCTTC. Encoded protein: CASSVNGGSGGNEQFF.

This clonotype was observed a few times. The chain recombines TRBV4-1 with TRBJ2-3; 9 positions agree with TRBD2. The V segment lost 0 bases and the J segment 2 bases; nucleotides outside the gene matches: 6. The CDR3 extends over 17 amino acids. Germline V gene lookup returns CDR1 MGHRA and CDR2 YSYEKL. The CDR3 protein is CASSQDGREGLTDTQYF. The CDR3 region has the DNA TGCGCCAGCAGCCAAGACGGGCGGGAGGGCCTCACAGATACGCAGTATTTT.

About this clonotype itself: A much larger clone lies a single base off, so this may be a read error. V and J are TRBV6-2 or TRBV6-3 and TRBJ2-7, with TRBD2 matching over 7 bases. The CDR3 totals 15 residues. From germline, CDR1 is MNHEY and CDR2 SVGEGT. V was pared by 5 bases and J by 4 bases, with 11 bases of the junction left unmatched. The CDR3 nucleotides are TGTGCCAGCAGTCATCGGGGCGGGAGTTCGTACGAGCAGTACTTC. Protein: CASSHRGGSSYEQYF.